The 7 T cell receptor beta chains given below trace back to one sample, sequenced in a study of CDR3 diversity in severe acne. A single record per CDR3 protein comes from TCRdb applying MiXCR to the PCR reads. Of 85,000 to 120,000 distinct CDR3 sequences listed, roughly half are singletons. The sequencing input was blood. These receptors all stem from a male donor with acne.

The chain combines TRBV28 with TRBJ2-2, with D perhaps TRBD1 (5 bases). Germline V lookup: CDR1 MDHEN, CDR2 SYDVKM. The CDR3 runs to 12 residues. The CDR3, as DNA: TGTGCTGTAAGGGGCTCGAACGGGGAGCTGTTTTTT. Translation gives CAVRGSNGELFF.

This clonotype was seen many times. The V call is TRBV7-2, the J call TRBJ2-1; 14 positions match TRBD2. CDR1 and CDR2 (germline): SGHTA, FQGNSA. The CDR3 contains 17 residues. J gave up 6 bases and V 5 bases, and 9 bases lay outside the gene matches. CDR3 protein: CASSVRGTSGSPNEQFF. Here the CDR3 DNA reads TGTGCCAGCAGCGTAAGGGGGACTAGCGGGAGTCCCAATGAGCAGTTCTTC.

This clonotype was counted a single time. CDR3 loop: CATSSAGTSRTDTQYF. The CDR3 DNA sequence: TGTGCCACCAGCAGTGCCGGGACTAGCCGCACAGATACGCAGTATTTT. V is TRBV15 and J is TRBJ2-3; 9 bases are a match to TRBD2. V trimming: 3 bases; J trimming: 1 base; junction bases outside the gene matches: 5. There are 16 residues in the CDR3. The germline V gene encodes CDR1 LNHNV and CDR2 YYDKDF (reference sequence).

This clonotype was found a few times. The rearrangement joins TRBV20-1 to TRBJ1-5; D may be TRBD1 (5 bases). Germline values: CDR1 DFQATT, CDR2 SNEGSKA (reference sequence). Trimming took 0 bases from V and 0 from J, leaving 15 bases between them. This CDR3 is 17 amino acids long. The CDR3 is CSAREARGVYSNQPQHF. The DNA of the CDR3 is TGCAGTGCTAGAGAGGCCCGGGGGGTTTATAGCAATCAGCCCCAGCATTTT.

This clonotype was recorded once. A junction end diverges from the germline sequence, so it may reflect a read error. The V gene is TRBV2, the J gene TRBJ1-1, with a possible D match to TRBD1 (5 bases). The CDR3 loop spans 12 amino acids. The germline CDR1 and CDR2 sequences are SNHLY and FYNNEI. The CDR3 coding sequence is TGCGCCAGCAGCCAGGGCGTCACTGAAGCTTTCTTT. Its translation: CASSQGVTEAFF.

This clonotype was observed many times. This chain joins TRBV5-1 and TRBJ2-3; 12 positions agree with TRBD2. Germline CDR1 SGHRS, CDR2 YFSETQ. With 0 bases clipped from V and 3 bases from J, the junction kept 5 bases outside the gene matches. The CDR3 extends over 17 amino acids. In nucleotides, the CDR3 is TGCGCCAGCAGCTTGGACCCAACTAGCGGGGGGACAGATACGCAGTATTTT. It encodes CASSLDPTSGGTDTQYF.

This clonotype has only a few counts. The rearrangement joins TRBV5-1 to TRBJ1-1; D is uncertain. Germline assignment: CDR1 SGHRS and CDR2 YFSETQ. Trimming took 2 bases from V and 5 from J, leaving 10 bases between them. This CDR3 contains 13 residues. DNA for the CDR3: TGCGCCAGCAGCTTAGAGGGTTGGACTGAAGCTTTCTTT. Translated, it gives CASSLEGWTEAFF.